The rows below give T cell receptor beta chains drawn from one sample of a study of T cells in Graves' hyperthyroidism and ophthalmopathy. TCRdb passed the multiplex PCR reads through MiXCR, listing each CDR3 protein once. The sample records over 300,000 distinct CDR3 sequences, around 14% being singletons. The sequenced sample was blood. Every receptor here comes from a woman aged 55-75 years with Graves' hyperthyroidism. CDR3s include the opening cysteine and the closing phenylalanine or tryptophan. The D gene is left open where the match is weak. The size field is filled for only some rows; it gives once, few, many or a size class.

V gene: TRBV19
D gene: TRBD2
J gene: TRBJ2-1
clone size: many
CDR3 DNA: TGTGCCAGTAGTATCGTCCCCCCCGGACTAGCGGGTTACTCCTACAATGAGCAGTTCTTC
CDR3 protein: CASSIVPPGLAGYSYNEQFF

V gene: TRBV12-3/TRBV12-4
D gene: TRBD2
J gene: TRBJ2-7
clone size: many
CDR3 DNA: TGTGCCAGCAGTTGGGGGCTCACTAGCGGACCCTACGAGCAGTACTTC
CDR3 protein: CASSWGLTSGPYEQYF

V gene: TRBV19
D gene: -
J gene: TRBJ2-7
clone size: once
CDR3 DNA: TGTGCCAGTAGTATGATTGCCAGCGGGCTCTACGAGCAGTACTTC
CDR3 protein: CASSMIASGLYEQYF

V gene: TRBV28
D gene: -
J gene: TRBJ2-5
clone size: -
CDR3 DNA: TGTGCCAGCAGCACGATGGGGCTGGAGACCCAGTACTTC
CDR3 protein: CASSTMGLETQYF

V gene: TRBV7-9
D gene: -
J gene: TRBJ2-5
clone size: few
CDR3 DNA: TGTGCCAGCAGCTTACCCGGGACCCAAGAGACCCAGTACTTC
CDR3 protein: CASSLPGTQETQYF

V gene: TRBV12-3/TRBV12-4
D gene: TRBD2
J gene: TRBJ2-3
clone size: many
CDR3 DNA: TGTGCCAGCAGTTTAAGCGGGGGAACAGATACGCAGTATTTT
CDR3 protein: CASSLSGGTDTQYF

V gene: TRBV7-8
D gene: TRBD2
J gene: TRBJ2-2
clone size: many
CDR3 DNA: TGTGCCAGCAGACCTACTAGCGGAGGTAACACCGGGGAGCTGTTTTTT
CDR3 protein: CASRPTSGGNTGELFF

V gene: TRBV11-1
D gene: TRBD2
J gene: TRBJ2-3
clone size: many
CDR3 DNA: TGTGCCAGCAGCTTCCTAGCGGGAGATAGAGATACGCAGTATTTT
CDR3 protein: CASSFLAGDRDTQYF

V gene: TRBV29-1
D gene: -
J gene: TRBJ2-3
clone size: many
CDR3 DNA: TGCAGCGTTGAGCGACAGTCCCCAGATACGCAGTATTTT
CDR3 protein: CSVERQSPDTQYF

V gene: TRBV6-2/TRBV6-3
D gene: -
J gene: TRBJ1-3
clone size: -
CDR3 DNA: TGTGCCAGCAACGGCCAAGGGAACTCTGGAAACACCATATATTTT
CDR3 protein: CASNGQGNSGNTIYF

V gene: TRBV28
D gene: -
J gene: TRBJ1-2
clone size: many
CDR3 DNA: TGTGCCAGCAGTTTCCCTGGACAGATCTTCTATGGCTACACCTTC
CDR3 protein: CASSFPGQIFYGYTF

V gene: TRBV25-1
D gene: TRBD2
J gene: TRBJ2-3
clone size: few
CDR3 DNA: TGTGCCAGCAGTACCGGGACTAGCGGGAAAGTAGATACGCAGTATTTT
CDR3 protein: CASSTGTSGKVDTQYF

V gene: TRBV9
D gene: -
J gene: TRBJ1-2
clone size: many
CDR3 DNA: TGTGCCAGCAGCGCGGGCCGGGGGGGAAACTATGGCTACACCTTC
CDR3 protein: CASSAGRGGNYGYTF

V gene: TRBV6-1
D gene: -
J gene: TRBJ2-2
clone size: many
CDR3 DNA: TGTGCCAGCAGTGATTACAGGAGTCCGAACACCGGGGAGCTGTTTTTT
CDR3 protein: CASSDYRSPNTGELFF

V gene: TRBV19
D gene: TRBD2
J gene: TRBJ2-7
clone size: many
CDR3 DNA: TGTGCCAGTAGTAACTTCGCCGGCGGGAGTTACGAGCAGTACTTC
CDR3 protein: CASSNFAGGSYEQYF

V gene: TRBV18
D gene: -
J gene: TRBJ1-2
clone size: few
CDR3 DNA: TGTGCCAGCTCACCACAGGGTGTGGATGCATATGGCTACACCTTC
CDR3 protein: CASSPQGVDAYGYTF

V gene: TRBV5-1
D gene: -
J gene: TRBJ2-7
clone size: many
CDR3 DNA: TGTGCCAGCAGCTTGCAAGGGAGCTCCTACGAGCAGTACTTC
CDR3 protein: CASSLQGSSYEQYF

V gene: TRBV10-2
D gene: TRBD2
J gene: TRBJ2-7
clone size: many
CDR3 DNA: TGCGCCAGCAGAAAAAGGATGGGACTAGCGGGAGCCGAGCAGTACTTC
CDR3 protein: CASRKRMGLAGAEQYF

V gene: TRBV28
D gene: -
J gene: TRBJ2-3
clone size: many
CDR3 DNA: TGTGCCAGCAGTCCAAAAGACCGGGCAGATACGCAGTATTTT
CDR3 protein: CASSPKDRADTQYF

V gene: TRBV28
D gene: TRBD2
J gene: TRBJ2-7
clone size: many
CDR3 DNA: TGTGCCAGCAGCCCCCATAGCGGGAACTACGAGCAGTACTTC
CDR3 protein: CASSPHSGNYEQYF

V gene: TRBV3-1
D gene: TRBD1
J gene: TRBJ1-5
clone size: -
CDR3 DNA: TGTGCCAGCAGCCAGTCAGGGGGCCGGGTTCAGCCCCAGCATTTT
CDR3 protein: CASSQSGGRVQPQHF

V gene: TRBV20-1
D gene: -
J gene: TRBJ1-6
clone size: -
CDR3 DNA: TGCAGTGCTAGAGATTCGGGTTCACCCCTCCACTTT
CDR3 protein: CSARDSGSPLHF

V gene: TRBV11-3
D gene: -
J gene: TRBJ2-1
clone size: many
CDR3 DNA: TGTGCCAGCAGCCCGCGAGGGACCTCCTACAATGAGCAGTTCTTC
CDR3 protein: CASSPRGTSYNEQFF

V gene: TRBV29-1
D gene: TRBD2
J gene: TRBJ2-7
clone size: -
CDR3 DNA: TGCAGCGTTGAAACCGGGACTAGCGGAACCTACGAGCAGTACTTC
CDR3 protein: CSVETGTSGTYEQYF

V gene: TRBV2
D gene: -
J gene: TRBJ2-3
clone size: many
CDR3 DNA: TGTGCCAGCAGTGAAACCGATGATACGCAGTATTTT
CDR3 protein: CASSETDDTQYF

V gene: TRBV15
D gene: TRBD1
J gene: TRBJ2-7
clone size: -
CDR3 DNA: TGTGCCACCAGCAAGCCTCAGGGGGCATCCTACGAGCAGTACTTC
CDR3 protein: CATSKPQGASYEQYF

V gene: TRBV4-1
D gene: TRBD2
J gene: TRBJ2-5
clone size: few
CDR3 DNA: TGCGCCAGCAGCCAAGGGAGGACTAGCGGCCAAGAGACCCAGTACTTC
CDR3 protein: CASSQGRTSGQETQYF

V gene: TRBV4-1
D gene: -
J gene: TRBJ1-1
clone size: many
CDR3 DNA: TGCGCCAGCAGCCAGCCAGGGACGGATGAAGCTTTCTTT
CDR3 protein: CASSQPGTDEAFF

V gene: TRBV6-1
D gene: TRBD2
J gene: TRBJ2-1
clone size: many
CDR3 DNA: TGTGCCAGCTTCCCCGGGACTAGCATCAATGAGCAGTTCTTC
CDR3 protein: CASFPGTSINEQFF

V gene: TRBV6-1
D gene: -
J gene: TRBJ1-2
clone size: once
CDR3 DNA: TGTGCCAGCAGAAGGTGGGGGGCGCGTGGCTACACCTTC
CDR3 protein: CASRRWGARGYTF

V gene: TRBV7-2
D gene: TRBD2
J gene: TRBJ2-5
clone size: many
CDR3 DNA: TGTGCCAGCAGCCCCCGAGGAGCGGGAGGTCAAGAGACCCAGTACTTC
CDR3 protein: CASSPRGAGGQETQYF

V gene: TRBV3-1
D gene: -
J gene: TRBJ1-5
clone size: many
CDR3 DNA: TGTGCCAGCAGCCAAGGTGGCAGGGGAGCAGGACAGCCCCAGCATTTT
CDR3 protein: CASSQGGRGAGQPQHF

V gene: TRBV7-8
D gene: TRBD2
J gene: TRBJ2-3
clone size: many
CDR3 DNA: TGTGCCAGCAGCAGACGCGGGGGGACTAGCACAGATACGCAGTATTTT
CDR3 protein: CASSRRGGTSTDTQYF